These T cell receptor beta chains were read from a single sample in a study of T cell responses to AZD1222 COVID-19 vaccine. Produced via immunoSEQ multiplex PCR; TCRdb's table is partial and in-frame only. Among 120,000 to 150,000 clones listed, about 91% were seen once. The sample here was peripheral blood, taken on day 0 of AZD1222 vaccination. The origin of the receptors is an adult in good health. The CDR3 runs from the conserved cysteine through the conserved F or W.

cdr3_aa: CASSPRVGLVNNEQFF
j_call: TRBJ2-1
v_call: TRBV7-9

cdr3_aa: CASSYSNGGTQYF
j_call: TRBJ2-3
v_call: TRBV6-5

cdr3_aa: CASSPAGPGIDTQYF
j_call: TRBJ2-3
v_call: TRBV14

cdr3_aa: CASSLAQPNTEAFF
j_call: TRBJ1-1
v_call: TRBV7-2

cdr3_aa: CARSLYYRRGGYTF
j_call: TRBJ1-2
v_call: TRBV5-3

cdr3_aa: CASSPSGVDEQYF
j_call: TRBJ2-7
v_call: TRBV27

cdr3_aa: CASSDPTLYEQYF
j_call: TRBJ2-7
v_call: TRBV6-5

cdr3_aa: CASSKGRQDLTGELFF
j_call: TRBJ2-2
v_call: TRBV21-1

cdr3_aa: CASSSAGAANEKLFF
j_call: TRBJ1-4
v_call: TRBV7-9

cdr3_aa: CAWSVSLAYNEQFF
j_call: TRBJ2-1
v_call: TRBV30

cdr3_aa: CASSLVGNTEAFF
j_call: TRBJ1-1
v_call: TRBV28

cdr3_aa: CASSFPGEQYF
j_call: TRBJ2-7
v_call: TRBV7-9

cdr3_aa: CASSHRDSPLGGYTF
j_call: TRBJ1-2
v_call: TRBV4-3

cdr3_aa: CASSMYWDRDVQPQHF
j_call: TRBJ1-5
v_call: TRBV19

cdr3_aa: CASSLQGGSNQPQHF
j_call: TRBJ1-5
v_call: TRBV7-2

cdr3_aa: CASSPRSLSPGQGKTYAQYF
j_call: TRBJ2-7
v_call: TRBV19

cdr3_aa: CASSQLLTIGTEAFF
j_call: TRBJ1-1
v_call: TRBV4-3

cdr3_aa: CASSPSRGGNTEAFF
j_call: TRBJ1-1
v_call: TRBV4-3

cdr3_aa: CASSYNRGETQYF
j_call: TRBJ2-5
v_call: TRBV6-2/TRBV6-3

cdr3_aa: CASSLEGLGVAAFF
j_call: TRBJ1-1
v_call: TRBV5-4

cdr3_aa: CASSVGVGRTGELFF
j_call: TRBJ2-2
v_call: TRBV9

cdr3_aa: CASSSGGIRRDEQYF
j_call: TRBJ2-7
v_call: TRBV7-8

cdr3_aa: CASRAGTNQPQHF
j_call: TRBJ1-5
v_call: TRBV6-5

cdr3_aa: CASSPLISTDTQYF
j_call: TRBJ2-3
v_call: TRBV5-1

cdr3_aa: CASSQDLGPDMNTEAFF
j_call: TRBJ1-1
v_call: TRBV4-2

cdr3_aa: CASSQEFRGRAYYGYTF
j_call: TRBJ1-2
v_call: TRBV4-3

cdr3_aa: CASSSQALTATDTQYF
j_call: TRBJ2-3
v_call: TRBV7-2

cdr3_aa: CASSLNWGNEQFF
j_call: TRBJ2-1
v_call: TRBV5-5

cdr3_aa: CSASSLDGQETQYF
j_call: TRBJ2-5
v_call: TRBV20-1

cdr3_aa: CASSVGFWGDGELFF
j_call: TRBJ1-4
v_call: TRBV9

cdr3_aa: CASRGDSMNTEAFF
j_call: TRBJ1-1
v_call: TRBV2

cdr3_aa: CASSLGTGYGYTF
j_call: TRBJ1-2
v_call: TRBV19

cdr3_aa: CASSNPGKNTEAFF
j_call: TRBJ1-1
v_call: TRBV5-5

cdr3_aa: CASSLGLASQETQYF
j_call: TRBJ2-5
v_call: TRBV5-4

cdr3_aa: CASRPRTFYRGGAGELFF
j_call: TRBJ2-2
v_call: TRBV27

cdr3_aa: CASSPRFGQGRSDTQYF
j_call: TRBJ2-3
v_call: TRBV27

cdr3_aa: CASSSGQGGNGYTF
j_call: TRBJ1-2
v_call: TRBV7-2

cdr3_aa: CASSPTGYSGNTIYF
j_call: TRBJ1-3
v_call: TRBV7-9

cdr3_aa: CASSHSRDISGANVLTF
j_call: TRBJ2-6
v_call: TRBV4-1

cdr3_aa: CASSGGRNTEAFF
j_call: TRBJ1-1
v_call: TRBV18

cdr3_aa: CASSYIIGTEAFF
j_call: TRBJ1-1
v_call: TRBV7-2

cdr3_aa: CASSEVGLASYEQYF
j_call: TRBJ2-7
v_call: TRBV2

cdr3_aa: CASSGGTSGRSSYNEQFF
j_call: TRBJ2-1
v_call: TRBV27

cdr3_aa: CASSYMGYSQPQHF
j_call: TRBJ1-5
v_call: TRBV6-2/TRBV6-3

cdr3_aa: CASSPLYNSPLHF
j_call: TRBJ1-6
v_call: TRBV7-2

cdr3_aa: CAIREGSYNEQFF
j_call: TRBJ2-1
v_call: TRBV10-3

cdr3_aa: CASSLLRAGAYEQYF
j_call: TRBJ2-7
v_call: TRBV27

cdr3_aa: CASRTDRGMNTEAFF
j_call: TRBJ1-1
v_call: TRBV6-6

cdr3_aa: CASSYTGGRNYGYTF
j_call: TRBJ1-2
v_call: TRBV6-5

cdr3_aa: CASSVGGASSYEQYF
j_call: TRBJ2-7
v_call: TRBV19

cdr3_aa: CASSPWGLAGNNEQFF
j_call: TRBJ2-1
v_call: TRBV5-4

cdr3_aa: CASSPGQYQETQYF
j_call: TRBJ2-5
v_call: TRBV14

cdr3_aa: CASSIDTGRNSPLHF
j_call: TRBJ1-6
v_call: TRBV19